This T cell receptor (beta chain) came from a study of human T cells and chemical hapten exposure. Study information: DPC at 0.01% went onto the upper back in patch tests, read at 6 days.

What the library attached to individual cDNA molecules were unique molecular identifiers. TCRdb used MiXCR to reprocess the RACE reads, holding one entry per CDR3 protein. The data show about 70,000 distinct CDR3 sequences, with 8.5% seen just once and approximately 3.7% held by the top ten. Specified time point: patch test 2, 6 weeks after DPC sensitization. Treatment defined: therapeutic diphenylcyclopropenone sensitization with weekly scalp DPC. This clonotype came up many times. The antigen remains unidentified. Findings of the study overall: After DPC sensitization, TCRs above 1 in 1000 frequency showed no change. Clustering by CDR3 similarity yielded significantly more large clusters from expanded TCRs than controls.

The clonotype comes from a woman aged 50 to 60 with alopecia areata. Some clones in this sample may be carry-over from other donors' samples. The input for sequencing was whole blood, taken in connection with sensitization to the hapten diphenylcyclopropenone (DPC).

Here the CDR3 DNA reads TGTGCTAGTGGTTTCCCTGAAGCTTTCTTT. It yields the protein CASGFPEAFF. This chain connects TRBV12-5 to TRBJ1-1; D is unresolved. Germline CDR1 is LGHNT and CDR2 is FRNRAP. The CDR3 extends over 10 amino acids. The V end lost 3 bases, the J end lost 6 bases, and 2 bases lay between the germline ends.